These 6 T cell receptor beta chains were all obtained from the same sample, sequenced in a study of breast tumors, draining lymph nodes, adjacent tissues. MiXCR, run by TCRdb on the multiplex PCR reads, gives a single entry per CDR3 protein. Of some 230,000 distinct CDR3 sequences detected, 30% to 35% appear once; the ten largest clones hold approximately 3.6%. Axillary draining lymph nodes of breast cancer patients supplied the node samples. What was sequenced was axillary lymph node tissue. The receptors were gathered from a female donor with breast cancer. Some clones in this sample may be carry-over from other donors' samples.

This clonotype was seen repeatedly, ten times or more. J is TRBJ2-1 and V is TRBV6-1, with TRBD2 matching 11 bases. The germline CDR1 and CDR2 sequences are MNHNS and SASEGT. The ends lost 7 bases at V and 6 bases at J; junction bases unmatched: 5. There are 14 residues in the CDR3. For the CDR3, the DNA is TGTGCCAGCATGGTTACTAGCGGGAGCAATGAGCAGTTCTTC. The encoded protein is CASMVTSGSNEQFF.

The rearrangement uses TRBV29-1 and TRBJ2-3; 12 nucleotides align to TRBD2. The V and J ends lost 7 bases and 11 bases, in that order; junction bases with no gene match: 22. The V gene's germline CDR1 is SQVTM and CDR2 ANQGSEA. The CDR3 spans 17 residues. This CDR3 is CSAVGLAGGGSYNEQYF. The CDR3 coding sequence is TGCAGCGCCGTGGGGCTAGCGGGAGGGGGTTCCTACAATGAGCAGTATTTT.

This clonotype was counted many times. The chain recombines TRBV11-1 with TRBJ2-1, with a possible D match to TRBD2 (7 bases). Per the germline V gene, CDR1 is SGHAT and CDR2 is FQDESV (reference sequence). CDR3 length: 17 amino acids. Trimming left V 2 bases short and J 0 bases short, with 14 bases between. The CDR3 spells CASSLREGGLSYNEQFF. The CDR3 region has the DNA TGTGCCAGCAGCTTACGTGAGGGGGGGCTCTCCTACAATGAGCAGTTCTTC.

About this clonotype itself: Being one base from a much bigger clone, this may be a read error. No DNA is shown, since the ends of the CDR3 on it are uncertain; the CDR3 is the one TCRdb lists. The chain carries TRBV7-9 and TRBJ2-7; TRBD1, the table's D call, lacks a check against the DNA. Termini included, the CDR3 measures 15 amino acids. The germline V gene has CDR1 SEHNR and CDR2 FQNEAQ (reference sequence). The CDR3 here is CASSLVGTGNYEQHF.

This clonotype was recorded at least ten times. The CDR3 protein is CASSLGPRQPQHF. DNA for the CDR3: TGTGCCAGCAGCTTAGGGCCTCGGCAGCCCCAGCATTTT. The chain has TRBV7-3 and TRBJ1-5; D is unclear. Trimming took off 2 bases at V and 7 bases at J, with 9 bases between the two ends. Germline CDR1 SGHTA, CDR2 FQGTGA. The CDR3 spans 13 residues.

The table lists this clonotype with many counts. The chain couples TRBV15 to TRBJ2-1; 13 nucleotides line up with TRBD2. J lost 5 bases, V lost 2 bases, and 3 bases had no gene match. This CDR3 is built from 16 residues. Germline CDR1 is LNHNV and CDR2 is YYDKDF (reference sequence). CDR3 in amino acids: CATSRLLAGGNNEQFF. CDR3 nucleotides: TGTGCCACCAGCAGACTACTAGCGGGGGGGAACAATGAGCAGTTCTTC.